The TCR beta chain under discussion was sequenced for a study of blood T cell repertoires in COVID-19. About the study: Collection of acute and convalescent COVID-19 samples took place in the United States, Italy and Spain. The analysed material was cDNA or gDNA that came from T cells, B-cell-depleted T cells, or PBMCs.

There are 15 residues in the CDR3. The germline V gene has CDR1 SGHKS and CDR2 YYEKEE (reference sequence). With 1 base clipped from V and 8 bases from J, the junction kept 7 bases outside the gene matches. Methods used by the authors: Amplified reference gene primers provided the basis for estimating nucleated cell counts. Data came from immunoSEQ multiplex PCR; TCRdb stores just in-frame clones and leaves some out. V and J calls and clone size are those listed in that table; D and trimming were worked out from the DNA. Seen here are roughly 220,000 clones, around 83% observed once, and the top ten hold around 3%.

The receptor was isolated from a man aged 50-59 years who had recovered from COVID-19. Sequenced sample: peripheral blood. The chain couples TRBV5-5 to TRBJ2-1, with TRBD2 matching over 9 bases. The CDR3 coding sequence is TGTGCCAGCAGCTTGTTAGCGGGAGTTCGCTATGAGCAGTTCTTC. This translates into CASSLLAGVRYEQFF.